This entry describes one T cell receptor beta chain. No antigen is known for it. Base qualities are not recorded, but no much larger clone differs from it by a single base. CDR1 SGHDT and CDR2 YYEEEE were looked up in the germline V gene. Including the terminal cysteine and phenylalanine, the CDR3 comprises 18 residues. Just the 54-base CDR3 DNA is kept, in frame starting at base 1. The V and J ends are trimmed by 4 bases and 0 bases, leaving 19 bases between them. Per the publication, the time point label means: about 28 days (+/-7) after the second vaccine dose. AZD1222 recipients given second doses at about 4 weeks or at about 12 weeks were pooled, since spike-specific TCR depth and breadth were not found to differ between the two schedules. Vaccinee samples were obtained from the UK trials COV001 and COV002, which included a single-blind randomized controlled phase 2/3 trial of AZD1222 (ChAdOx1 nCoV-19) in healthy adults. For TCRbeta chain sequencing, PBMC samples were collected from trial participants at day 0 and at day 28 after the second dose.

This specimen belongs to a study of T cell responses to AZD1222 COVID-19 vaccine (dated by TCRdb to the early 2020s). Study-wide context: A total of 233 trial participants underwent TCR sequencing, of whom some 210 received two doses of AZD1222 and about 26 received two doses of the MenACWY control vaccine. Trial participants were enrolled into age subgroups of 18-55, 56-69 and 70-plus years, which contained 148, 28 and 57 TCR-sequenced participants, respectively.

Study-level results and caveats: A significant rise in spike-specific TCR breadth and depth was observed after two AZD1222 doses relative to day 0 and relative to MenACWY recipients. Reportedly, almost half of the unique spike-specific TCRs recognized epitopes lying outside the regions that are mutated in the B.1.351 and B.1.1.7 variants. Because no samples from the day 14 peak response were available, repertoires could be characterized only after the peak T cell response. The 56-69-year group was small, and its depth increase did not reach significance, likely because of low power. CD4 TCRs associated with the vaccine covered the entire spike protein, and the dominant responses were in regions 160-218 and 743-854. Participants were mostly white British, with more females than males. The authors suggested clonal diversity may have been underestimated. Only five to seven AZD1222 recipients were SARS-CoV-2 seropositive at baseline, limiting conclusions about previously exposed vaccinees.

The CDR3 regions of human TCRbeta chains were analyzed by immunosequencing. On the authors' methods: Repertoire TCRs were checked for matches against a reference library of SARS-CoV-2-specific TCRs that had been generated using the MIRA antigen-specificity platform. Breadth was defined as the fraction of unique TCRs that were SARS-CoV-2-associated, and depth was defined as the fraction of total T cells that were SARS-CoV-2-associated. Each spike-specific TCR was assigned to its reactive spike region and to a CD4 or CD8 class using the MIRA data. Log10-transformed breadth and depth values were compared by one-way ANOVA with Sidak's multiple comparisons tests. What TCRdb holds here is the immuneACCESS table cut down to in-frame rearrangements. Part of the clones is not present; checked against another copy, under half of the missing clones reflect an unresolved V gene, and the others are unexplained. V and J calls and clone size come straight from that table; D and trimming were deduced from the DNA. For this sample there are 80,000 to 100,000 clones; 75% to 90% appear just once. Of the sample, less than 3% falls within the top ten clones.

The material was peripheral blood, obtained 28 days after the second AZD1222 dose. This receptor chain uses TRBV5-6 and TRBJ1-4, and perhaps TRBD1 as D gene, on 6 matching bases. This clonotype originated in an adult who received the AZD1222 COVID-19 vaccine. The nucleotides read TGTGCCAGCAGCCAAGGAGGGTCGGGGGGCCCAACTAATGAAAAACTGTTTTTT. It translates as CASSQGGSGGPTNEKLFF.